The subject of this entry is one TCR beta chain. This specimen belongs to a study of blood T cell repertoires in COVID-19. Study in general: Whether acute or convalescent, the COVID-19 samples came from the United States, Italy and Spain. PBMCs, B-cell-depleted T cells, or T cells provided the cDNA or gDNA that made up the material.

V lost 5 bases and J lost 0; bases outside the gene matches: 3. The CDR3 length is 15 residues. CDR1 and CDR2 (germline): KGHDR, SFDVKD. In the authors' methods: From reference gene primer amplification, estimates of nucleated cell counts were derived. Only in-frame clones appear in the TCRdb table, and some are missing; sequencing was by immunoSEQ multiplex PCR. The V and J calls and clone size come from that table; D and trimming were worked out from the DNA. Of 200,000 to 300,000 clones detected, around 87% appear once; the ten largest clones hold about 2.1%. The chain uses TRBV24-1 and TRBJ1-5, with 7 bases fitting TRBD1. The TCR comes from a woman aged 50 to 65 with acute or convalescent COVID-19. Source material: peripheral blood. Written as DNA, the CDR3 is TGTGCCACCAGTGGCAGGGGGGATAGCAATCAGCCCCAGCATTTT. Translated: CATSGRGDSNQPQHF.